A selection of T cell receptor beta chains follows, all from one sample in a study of CD8 T cells in Susac syndrome. TCRdb reprocessed the immunoSEQ multiplex PCR reads via MiXCR and lists one record per CDR3 protein. This table has about 300,000 distinct CDR3 sequences, roughly 85% appearing once. Material: CD8+ T cells from PBMCs. These receptors were obtained from a human donor with multiple sclerosis. Both conserved end residues are trimmed from each CDR3. Fields, in order: V gene, clone size, J gene, CDR3 protein. A clone size is listed for some rows: how often the clone was seen (once, few, many), or a class if it is expanded.

TRBV27	.	TRBJ1-4	ASSLLGQPGRREKLF
TRBV7-2	few	TRBJ2-1	ASSPPQGAVYNEQF
TRBV29-1	.	TRBJ2-7	SVELGRGEQY
TRBV12-3/TRBV12-4	few	TRBJ2-1	ASSPPTSGRFDEQF
TRBV7-9	.	TRBJ2-7	ASSSSPSSNEQY
TRBV5-4	.	TRBJ2-7	ASSLGGDYEQY
TRBV7-8	.	TRBJ2-1	ASRPRDQNEQF
TRBV7-6	.	TRBJ2-2	ASSYVSVTGELF
TRBV6-5	.	TRBJ2-3	ASSYISSTDTQY
TRBV25-1	once	TRBJ2-5	ASSGESNQETQY
TRBV27	.	TRBJ2-3	ASRGTWGGGADTQY
TRBV3-1	.	TRBJ2-7	ASSRERNEQY
TRBV5-6	once	TRBJ2-7	ASSERSRGVIYEQY
TRBV20-1	.	TRBJ1-5	SARVLAASNQPQH
TRBV5-1	.	TRBJ2-5	ASSGGLGLAFGAKTQY
TRBV29-1	.	TRBJ1-1	SVSMGFEAF
TRBV30	.	TRBJ2-1	AWHTRRGKHEQF
TRBV29-1	.	TRBJ2-7	SVLKSYEQY
TRBV6-5	few	TRBJ2-1	ASSTGPPRYNEQF
TRBV20-1	.	TRBJ2-1	SARTGGGSYNEQF
TRBV12-3/TRBV12-4	.	TRBJ2-7	ASSSHRDSSYEQY
TRBV7-9	.	TRBJ2-3	ASSLARDYSTDTQY
TRBV20-1	.	TRBJ2-7	SARLGFSYEQY
TRBV7-3	.	TRBJ2-3	ASSGAGGADTQY
TRBV27	.	TRBJ2-1	ASSPENNEQF
TRBV14	.	TRBJ2-1	ASSQVRGLALSSYNEQF
TRBV28	.	TRBJ2-3	ASSLLTSALGTQY
TRBV27	.	TRBJ1-3	ASSLGGSGNTIY
TRBV5-1	.	TRBJ1-1	ASSPRIGGDTEAF
TRBV12-3/TRBV12-4	.	TRBJ2-3	ASSLPLRDTQY
TRBV6-2/TRBV6-3	.	TRBJ2-2	ASRGGSGELF
TRBV19	.	TRBJ2-1	ASSLAREQF
TRBV20-1	.	TRBJ1-5	SARGEPYSNQPQH
TRBV7-9	once	TRBJ2-7	ASSNTRAEKPISSYEQY
TRBV3-1	.	TRBJ1-1	ASGEHVETEAF
TRBV30	.	TRBJ1-2	AWNAGYIYGYT
TRBV30	.	TRBJ2-5	AWALSQETQY
TRBV15	.	TRBJ2-3	ATSAWLLGGDTDTQY
TRBV20-1	.	TRBJ1-1	SATYRDLNTEAF